Detailed here is one T cell receptor (beta chain). What it recognizes is unknown. This record belongs to a study of CD8 T cells in ankylosing spondylitis. Study-wide findings and caveats: Blood from ankylosing spondylitis patients appeared to carry a characteristic roughly 8-variant TCR beta motif. Disease-linked clones had a CD8+ phenotype and relatively low frequency in peripheral blood. Reportedly, matched ankylosing spondylitis synovial fluid was significantly enriched for disease-linked clones.

Libraries for TCR beta were made by quantitative 5'-RACE with molecular barcodes. Each CDR3 protein is one row after TCRdb ran MiXCR on the 5' RACE reads. Among 800,000 to 900,000 distinct CDR3 sequences listed, 10% to 15% were seen once. Trimming removed 3 bases from V and 0 bases from J, with 15 bases in between. This CDR3 spans 15 amino acids. Germline V gene data show CDR1 as DFQATT and CDR2 as SNEGSKA (reference sequence). The source is a male donor with ankylosing spondylitis. The chain employs TRBV20-1 and TRBJ2-7; no clear D. The sample consisted of blood, either unsorted or a sorted T cell fraction (not recorded which). The CDR3 DNA reads as TGCAGTGCTAGTGGGATTCTGCGGAGCTCCTACGAGCAGTACTTC. Its protein is CSASGILRSSYEQYF.